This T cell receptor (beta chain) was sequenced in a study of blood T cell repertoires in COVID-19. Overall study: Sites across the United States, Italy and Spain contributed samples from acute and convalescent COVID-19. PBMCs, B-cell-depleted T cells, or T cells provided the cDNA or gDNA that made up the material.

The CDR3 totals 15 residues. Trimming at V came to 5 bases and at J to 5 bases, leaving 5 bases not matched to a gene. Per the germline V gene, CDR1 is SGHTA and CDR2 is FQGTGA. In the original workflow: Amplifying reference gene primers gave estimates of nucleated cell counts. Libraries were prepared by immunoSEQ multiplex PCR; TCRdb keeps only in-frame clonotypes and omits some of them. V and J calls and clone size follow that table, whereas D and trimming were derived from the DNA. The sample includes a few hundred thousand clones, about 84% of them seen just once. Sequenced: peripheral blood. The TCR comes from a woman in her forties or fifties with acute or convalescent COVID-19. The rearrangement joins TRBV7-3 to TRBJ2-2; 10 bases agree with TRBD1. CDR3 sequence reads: CASSPGTGETGELFF. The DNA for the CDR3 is TGTGCCAGCAGCCCCGGGACAGGGGAAACCGGGGAGCTGTTTTTT.